Following are 25 T cell receptor beta chains from one sample sequenced in a study of graft-versus-host responses after intestinal transplantation. The antigens for these receptors are not known. The assay was immunoSEQ multiplex PCR, and TCRdb's table has in-frame clones only and misses some. The sample has tens of thousands of clones, 85% to 95% seen once. The sequenced sample was unstimulated CD8+ T cells sorted from spleen or lymph node cells, obtained before intestinal transplant. The receptors derive from a human donor who received an intestinal transplant.

V gene TRBV7-9 combines with J gene TRBJ1-5; maybe TRBD1 (5 bases). In germline, CDR1 is SEHNR, CDR2 FQNEAQ (reference sequence). The germline V and J ends were trimmed by 4 bases and 3 bases, with 16 bases remaining between them. The CDR3 has 16 residues. The CDR3 here is CASSSSTGRTNQPQHF. CDR3 in DNA: TGTGCCAGCAGCTCAAGTACGGGACGGACCAATCAGCCCCAGCATTTT.

This chain uses TRBV11-2 with TRBJ1-1, with D unclear. This CDR3 region has 15 residues. Germline V CDR1 and CDR2: SGHAT, FQNNGV. V lost 5 bases to trimming and J lost 6 bases, with 19 bases between them. In DNA form, the CDR3 reads TGTGCCAGCAGCGCCTGGTTCAAGCGGGTTGCTGAAGCTTTCTTT. The encoded protein is CASSAWFKRVAEAFF. Complete variable domain (other parts from reference TRBV11-2 and TRBJ1-1): EAGVAQSPRYKIIEKRQSVAFWCNPISGHATLYWYQQILGQGPKLLIQFQNNGVVDDSQLPKDRFSAERLKGVDSTLKIQPAKLEDSAVYLCASSAWFKRVAEAFFGQGTRLTVV.

The V and J genes are TRBV5-1 and TRBJ1-4, with D unclear. The CDR3 loop spans 13 amino acids. Trimming removed 0 bases from V and 8 bases from J, with 8 bases in between. The germline gives CDR1 SGHRS, CDR2 YFSETQ. CDR3 bases: TGCGCCAGCAGCTTGGACAGCGGAGAAAAACTGTTTTTT. Protein product: CASSLDSGEKLFF.

The gene calls are TRBV14 and TRBJ2-1, with 11 bases identical to TRBD2. Germline CDR1 and CDR2: SGHDN and FVKESK. Trimming removed 0 bases from V and 5 bases from J; junction bases left unmatched: 6. There are 17 residues in the CDR3. This chain's CDR3 is CASSQDFTSGSHNEQFF. For the CDR3, the DNA is TGTGCCAGCAGCCAAGATTTCACTAGCGGGAGTCACAATGAGCAGTTCTTC.

The V call is TRBV6-1, the J call TRBJ1-5, with D maybe TRBD1 (6 bases). The CDR3 sequence is 16 residues long. V was trimmed by 1 base and J by 7 bases, leaving 17 bases between them. Per germline, CDR1 MNHNS and CDR2 SASEGT. In DNA form, the CDR3 reads TGTGCCAGCAGTGAAGAGCCCAGGGGATGGTACCAGCCCCAGCATTTT. Protein product: CASSEEPRGWYQPQHF.

V is TRBV19 and J is TRBJ2-3; TRBD1 matches at 9 bases. V shed 4 bases and J 2 bases; nucleotides not matched to a gene: 10. Germline CDR1 reads LNHDA; CDR2 reads SQIVND (reference sequence). The CDR3 is 17 amino acids. In nucleotides, the CDR3 is TGTGCCAGTAGTAGCAGCCAGACAGGGGGGGACACAGATACGCAGTATTTT. Translated, it gives CASSSSQTGGDTDTQYF. The whole variable domain, remainder taken from reference TRBV19 and TRBJ2-3, is DGGITQSPKYLFRKEGQNVTLSCEQNLNHDAMYWYRQDPGQGLRLIYYSQIVNDFQKGDIAEGYSVSREKKESFPLTVTSAQKNPTAFYLCASSSSQTGGDTDTQYFGPGTRLTVL.

The chain has TRBV6-5 and TRBJ2-3; the match to TRBD2 covers 15 bases. The CDR3 consists of 15 residues. CDR1 is MNHEY and CDR2 is SVGAGI in the germline V gene. Trimming at V came to 5 bases and at J to 4 bases, leaving 1 base not matched to a gene. CDR3 in DNA: TGTGCCAGCAGTCGGACTAGCGGGAGGGCAGATACGCAGTATTTT. As protein: CASSRTSGRADTQYF.

The genes are TRBV4-1 and TRBJ2-7; TRBD2 matches 9 bases. CDR3 length: 15 amino acids. Germline trimming cut 4 bases from V and 3 bases from J; bases unmatched to any gene: 7. In germline, CDR1 is MGHRA, CDR2 YSYEKL. The CDR3 region has the DNA TGCGCCAGCAGCCCGGACCTAGCGGGAATCTACGAGCAGTACTTC. It encodes CASSPDLAGIYEQYF.

The chain couples TRBV11-2 to TRBJ2-1, with TRBD2 identical over 15 bases. V was clipped by 3 bases and J by 1 base; unmatched bases: 4. The CDR3 sequence is 18 residues long. Germline lookup yields CDR1 SGHAT and CDR2 FQNNGV. Here the CDR3 reads CASSLGLAGGPSYNEQFF. The CDR3 nucleotides are TGTGCCAGCAGCTTGGGACTAGCGGGAGGTCCGTCCTACAATGAGCAGTTCTTC. The full variable domain, its missing parts supplied by reference TRBV11-2 and TRBJ2-1, is EAGVAQSPRYKIIEKRQSVAFWCNPISGHATLYWYQQILGQGPKLLIQFQNNGVVDDSQLPKDRFSAERLKGVDSTLKIQPAKLEDSAVYLCASSLGLAGGPSYNEQFFGPGTRLTVL.

The chain couples TRBV6-5 to TRBJ1-1; D might be TRBD1 (5 bases). V was cut by 5 bases and J by 11 bases, with 15 bases left in between. The CDR3 totals 12 residues. CDR1 is MNHEY, CDR2 SVGAGI, per germline. The CDR3 loop is CASSDGTHAAFF. The DNA for the CDR3 is TGTGCCAGCAGTGACGGGACGCACGCGGCTTTCTTT.

The chain recombines TRBV27 with TRBJ1-2; tentative D call: TRBD1 (5 bases). This CDR3 is 15 amino acids long. Germline V gene sequence: CDR1 MNHEY, CDR2 SMNVEV (reference sequence). V lost 6 bases and J lost 1, with 15 bases in between. CDR3 residues: CASSGTATFNYGYTF. The CDR3 nucleotides read TGTGCCAGCAGCGGGACGGCCACTTTTAACTATGGCTACACCTTC.

V usage is TRBV28 and J usage is TRBJ2-3; D gene unclear. Trimming shortened V by 5 bases and J by 0 bases, and 6 bases separated the two germline ends. The CDR3 contains 13 residues. The germline gives CDR1 MDHEN, CDR2 SYDVKM. In DNA, the CDR3 is TGTGCCAGCAGTGTGTCTAGCACAGATACGCAGTATTTT. Its protein product is CASSVSSTDTQYF.

This chain connects TRBV27 to TRBJ2-7; 12 nucleotides agree with TRBD2. J gave up 5 bases and V 5 bases, and 10 bases lay outside the gene matches. The CDR3 consists of 16 residues. Germline loops: CDR1 MNHEY, CDR2 SMNVEV (reference sequence). The CDR3 spells CASSLLSSGRADEQYF. As DNA, the CDR3 is TGTGCCAGCAGTCTTCTGTCTAGCGGGAGGGCCGACGAGCAGTACTTC.

The chain couples TRBV9 to TRBJ2-3; D ambiguous. The ends were cut back, 0 bases at V and 1 base at J, with 12 bases in the middle. The CDR3 sequence is 16 residues long. Germline loops: CDR1 SGDLS, CDR2 YYNGEE. The chain's CDR3 is CASSVEEVGGTDTQYF. DNA of the CDR3: TGTGCCAGCAGCGTAGAAGAGGTTGGAGGCACAGATACGCAGTATTTT.

The chain employs TRBV14 and TRBJ2-1, with 9 nucleotides matching TRBD1. V was pared by 6 bases and J by 7 bases, with 10 bases of the junction left unmatched. This CDR3 spans 15 amino acids. Germline CDR1 reads SGHDN; CDR2 reads FVKESK. The CDR3 reads CASRGWTGAGNEQFF. The CDR3 region has the DNA TGTGCCAGCAGGGGTTGGACAGGGGCAGGTAATGAGCAGTTCTTC.

The CDR3 DNA reads TGTGCCAGCAGTCGATTACCGGGACTAGCGGAGACGGCAGAGACCCAGTACTTC. It yields the protein CASSRLPGLAETAETQYF. V and J are TRBV27 and TRBJ2-5, with 11 bases fitting TRBD2. The CDR3 consists of 18 residues. V lost 5 bases, J lost 4 bases, and 15 bases stayed unmatched. Germline CDR1 is MNHEY and CDR2 is SMNVEV (reference sequence).

This chain uses TRBV28 with TRBJ2-1; TRBD1 or TRBD2 may be the D gene (7 bases each). Germline V gene lookup returns CDR1 MDHEN and CDR2 SYDVKM. V lost 6 bases and J 9 bases, leaving 15 bases between the germline ends. The CDR3 contains 13 residues. The CDR3 region is CASSPFRGGEQFF. CDR3 in DNA: TGTGCCAGCAGCCCCTTCAGGGGGGGTGAGCAGTTCTTC.

CDR3 in DNA: TGTGCCACGACGGGGAAGTATAGCAATCAGCCCCAGCATTTT. It specifies CATTGKYSNQPQHF. This rearrangement joins TRBV6-5 to TRBJ1-5; D gene unclear. With 10 bases removed from V and 0 bases from J, the gap between germline ends came to 13 bases. Germline V CDR1 and CDR2: MNHEY, SVGAGI. CDR3 length equals 14 residues.

The V and J genes are TRBV30 and TRBJ2-7, with a tentative D call TRBD2 (5 bases). This CDR3 region has 13 residues. CDR1 and CDR2 from the germline V gene are GTSNPN and SVGIG (reference sequence). V gave up 4 bases and J gave up 0 bases, with 10 bases separating them. CDR3 protein: CAWTYGDSYEQYF. The CDR3 nucleotides are TGTGCCTGGACCTACGGGGACTCCTACGAGCAGTACTTC.

This sequence joins TRBV21-1 and TRBJ1-5; TRBD1 is the table's D call and was not checked against the DNA. TRBV21-1 is annotated as a pseudogene. This CDR3 region has 16 residues. The DNA of the CDR3 is TGTGCCAGCAGACAGGGGACAGGCGGTAGCAATCAGCCCCAGCATTTT. Translation: CASRQGTGGSNQPQHF.

V gene TRBV7-9 combines with J gene TRBJ2-1; the D gene is possibly TRBD2 (6 bases). CDR3 size: 16 residues. Germline V gives CDR1 SEHNR, CDR2 FQNEAQ (reference sequence). V lost 2 bases and J lost 0, with 11 bases in between. The DNA of the CDR3 is TGTGCCAGCAGCTTACCGAGACTAGACTCCTACAATGAGCAGTTCTTC. Protein: CASSLPRLDSYNEQFF.

The chain couples TRBV27 to TRBJ2-7, with a tentative D call TRBD2 (6 bases). This CDR3 is built from 12 residues. Trimming took off 11 bases at V and 3 bases at J, with 14 bases between the two ends. CDR1 and CDR2 (germline): MNHEY, SMNVEV (reference sequence). CDR3 loop: CAAGSASYEQYF. The CDR3 DNA sequence: TGTGCCGCGGGGAGCGCCAGCTACGAGCAGTACTTC.

This chain joins TRBV15 and TRBJ1-2; TRBD1 agrees at 7 bases. CDR3 length: 15 residues. Germline lookup yields CDR1 LNHNV and CDR2 YYDKDF (reference sequence). The V gene end was trimmed by 3 bases and the J gene end by 4 bases; junction bases not matched to a gene: 8. This chain's CDR3 is CATSSEEGAGYGYTF. The CDR3 DNA follows: TGTGCCACCAGCAGCGAGGAGGGGGCTGGCTATGGCTACACCTTC.

With respect to this clone: This CDR3 is also generated by other DNA sequences in the sample. J is TRBJ2-7 and V is TRBV28; 7 nucleotides align to TRBD1. V lost 6 bases, J lost 1 base, and 6 bases stayed unmatched. Germline V CDR1 and CDR2: MDHEN, SYDVKM. The CDR3 extends over 14 amino acids. The CDR3 DNA is TGTGCCAGCAGCGGACAGGCGCTATCCTACGAGCAGTACTTC. It yields the protein CASSGQALSYEQYF.

CDR3 nucleotides: TGTGCCAGCAGCTTACTTTTGCCCTACGAGCAGTACTTC. Its translation: CASSLLLPYEQYF. V gene TRBV7-2 combines with J gene TRBJ2-7, with D uncertain. The CDR3 extends over 13 amino acids. V was pared by 2 bases and J by 2 bases, with 7 bases between. Germline values: CDR1 SGHTA, CDR2 FQGNSA.